The present entry profiles one T cell receptor (beta chain) with its context. Antigen specificity is unknown. The data were taken from a study of T-cell memory formation after mild COVID-19. Study-level results: Detection of some responders pre-infection suggested pre-existing cross-reactive memory T cells participated.

TCRdb fed the 5' RACE reads into MiXCR, producing one record per CDR3 protein. The sample comprises 500,000 to 650,000 distinct CDR3 sequences, 20% to 25% of which are singletons, and approximately 8% rests with the top ten. Input material: PBMCs or a T cell subset sorted from them (not recorded which). This TCR came from an adult woman who had mild COVID-19 (a few samples of this study predate the infection). Cell type and time point are not known.

CDR3 in amino acids: CASRAGTPGNEQYF. Written as DNA, the CDR3 is TGTGCCAGCAGGGCGGGGACCCCAGGGAACGAGCAGTACTTC. J is TRBJ2-7 and V is TRBV7-9; maybe TRBD2 (6 bases). Germline V gives CDR1 SEHNR, CDR2 FQNEAQ (reference sequence). Trimming took 6 bases from V and 5 from J, leaving 17 bases between them. This CDR3 is built from 14 residues.